The clone carrying this T cell receptor beta chain was counted many times. Its specificity is unknown. The sample belongs to a study of T cells in Graves' hyperthyroidism and ophthalmopathy. Looking at the study overall: Blood from the periphery was taken at initial diagnosis, before any treatment. Overall study results and limits: Ophthalmopathy got predicted by the model a median approximately 6.4 months before its onset.

Amplified regions were TCR beta CDR3 sequences from RNA transcripts. Initially, a first-round RT-PCR of the TCR CDR3 employed the HTBI primer set. TCRdb processed the multiplex PCR reads anew with MiXCR; each CDR3 protein has one entry. This sample has about 640,000 distinct CDR3 sequences, with less than 25% found just once. Individuals with ophthalmopathy presented a Clinical Activity Score of at least 3, a NOSPECS grade of at least 4 and a duration under 3 months. Patients were excluded because of uncontrolled infection, other autoimmune disease, pregnancy or lactation. Looked up from germline, CDR1 is SNHLY and CDR2 is FYNNEI. The CDR3 has 14 amino acids. The junction had 8 bases not matched to a gene; V was cut back by 5 bases and J by 7 bases.

The sequence was collected from a man in his thirties or forties with Graves' ophthalmopathy. The J gene is TRBJ1-5, the V gene TRBV2, with TRBD1 matching 7 bases. The sample was blood. The chain's CDR3 is CASSRTGVGQPQHF. In nucleotides, the CDR3 is TGTGCCAGCAGTCGAACAGGGGTGGGGCAGCCCCAGCATTTT.